Included here is one T cell receptor (beta chain) sequence, with context. The sample belongs to a study of blood T cell repertoires in COVID-19. Background on the study: Acute and convalescent COVID-19 specimens originated in the United States, Italy and Spain. PBMCs, B-cell-depleted T cells, or T cells were the source of the cDNA or gDNA that made up the material.

The CDR3 length is 13 residues. Trimming cost V 2 bases and J 6 bases; bases outside gene matches: 5. Germline values: CDR1 GTSNPN, CDR2 SVGIG (reference sequence). In the study's own analysis: From reference gene primer amplification, estimates of nucleated cell counts were derived. The table came from immunoSEQ multiplex PCR; TCRdb's copy has only in-frame clones and leaves some out. V and J calls plus clone size are reproduced from that table; the DNA served to infer D and trimming. The sample contains over 200,000 clones, less than 85% of which appear only once. This TCR was sampled from a woman aged 65 to 85 with active or convalescent COVID-19. The genes are TRBV30 and TRBJ2-7; 9 positions agree with TRBD2. The source material was peripheral blood. CDR3 sequence (DNA): TGTGCCTGGAGTCCTAGCGGGGCAGCCGAGCAGTACTTC. Protein: CAWSPSGAAEQYF.